Included here is one T cell receptor beta chain sequence, with context. Its antigen remains undetermined. One base away there is no much larger clone; base qualities are not given. V loses 11 bases at its end and J loses 4 bases; junction bases beyond the gene matches: 6. CDR1 and CDR2, per the germline V gene, are SGHTA and FQGTGA. The CDR3 measures 13 amino acids from cysteine to phenylalanine. Here the CDR3 DNA is all that survives: 39 bases in frame from base 1. These data come from a study of blood T cell repertoires in COVID-19 (dated by TCRdb to 2019 to 2021). Concerning the study at large: Samples covering the acute and convalescent phases of COVID-19 were provided by collaborators in the United States, Italy and Spain. The prospective study material was composed of cDNA or gDNA derived from T cells, B-cell-depleted T cells, or PBMCs. Subjects who had been exposed to COVID-19, were actively infected with it, or had recovered from it provided the deeply sampled blood TCRbeta repertoires that made up the dataset. The repertoires were released in a freely available public database intended as a resource for research on the immune response to SARS-CoV-2. The samples were drawn from the first 160 participants of the ongoing ImmuneRACE study and from roughly 1,300 subjects provided by 6 global collaborators. The sample metadata nearly always contained a de-identified subject ID, COVID-19 status, age in years and sex. Where available, HLA class I and class II types were obtained from metadata supplied by the sample provider rather than from assay-based typing.

The paper's findings and limits, for the study overall: The amount of clinical and demographic metadata varied by source and participant and was provided uncurated.

Collaborating institutions collected whole blood in K2EDTA tubes following their own protocols. For TCRbeta analysis, collaborator samples were shipped as frozen whole blood, as isolated PBMCs, or as DNA extracted from either sample type. TCRbeta CDR3 regions were amplified from genomic DNA by means of the immunoSEQ Assay, a bias-controlled multiplex PCR. The original methods were these. The number of nucleated cells in each sample was estimated by amplification of reference gene primers within the assay. To quantify the absolute abundance of each unique TCRbeta CDR3 rearrangement, sequence reads were collapsed and filtered. Productive Simpson clonality was computed per sample as the square root of Simpson's diversity index over productive rearrangements. TCRdb limited this immuneACCESS table to in-frame rearrangements with V and J called. A share of clones is missing; checked studies link under half to unresolved V genes, and the rest is unexplained. V and J calls and clone size come straight from that table; D and trimming were deduced from the DNA. In all, the sample holds 10,000 to 14,000 clones, and 75% to 90% of those were seen once. The ten largest clones capture roughly 11% of the sample.

The sequenced sample was peripheral blood. The sequence is built from TRBV7-3 and TRBJ2-1, with 9 junctional bases fitting TRBD2. This receptor was identified in a human donor in a cohort sampled during active COVID-19. The base sequence is TGTGCCTCCGCAAGCGGGGGGTACAATGAGCAGTTCTTC. This is translated as CASASGGYNEQFF.